One sample yielded the 14 T cell receptor beta chains listed below, sequenced in a study of post-analysis software for immune sequencing data. Regarding the study as a whole: Compared with controls, patients had more of roughly five TRBV segments, including TRBV5-6, TRBV5-1 and TRBV20-1.

Antigens for these TCRs are unknown. Sequencing libraries made from TCR beta cDNA carried unique molecular identifiers. TCRdb used MiXCR to reprocess the PCR reads, holding one entry per CDR3 protein. The sample shows roughly 700,000 distinct CDR3 sequences, around 27% of them seen only once. Specimen: blood. These TCRs come from a girl between 5 and 17 years old with multiple sclerosis.

This clonotype was counted only a few times. The rearrangement joins TRBV5-1 to TRBJ1-1; D is undetermined. CDR1 and CDR2 from the germline V gene are SGHRS and YFSETQ. V was cut by 0 bases and J by 1 base, with 10 bases left in between. CDR3 size: 15 residues. The CDR3 region is CASSLVFWENTEAFF. CDR3 in DNA: TGCGCCAGCAGCTTGGTATTCTGGGAGAACACTGAAGCTTTCTTT.

The gene calls are TRBV27 and TRBJ1-2; 8 bases match TRBD1. After removal of 4 bases from V and 5 bases from J, the junction contained 6 bases not matched to a gene. This CDR3 has 14 residues. Germline-derived CDR1 and CDR2 are MNHEY and SMNVEV (reference sequence). This chain's CDR3 is CASSSGQGSYGYTF. As DNA, the CDR3 is TGTGCCAGCAGTTCCGGACAGGGCTCTTATGGCTACACCTTC.

The chain links TRBV5-1 to TRBJ1-5, with a tentative D call TRBD1 (5 bases). The V end was cut by 4 bases, the J end by 3 bases, with 11 bases between. Germline loops: CDR1 SGHRS, CDR2 YFSETQ. The CDR3 runs 14 residues. CDR3 in amino acids: CASSPGLLNQPQHF. The CDR3 coding sequence is TGCGCCAGCAGCCCGGGACTCCTCAATCAGCCCCAGCATTTT.

The CDR3 protein is CASGGGLAYYEQYF. The CDR3 nucleotides read TGTGCCAGCGGAGGAGGACTAGCGTACTACGAGCAGTACTTC. The rearrangement links TRBV27 to TRBJ2-7, with 9 bases matching TRBD2. This CDR3 contains 14 residues. J was trimmed by 3 bases and V by 8 bases; bases with no gene match: 8. The germline V gene encodes CDR1 MNHEY and CDR2 SMNVEV (reference sequence).

The rearrangement joins TRBV4-1 to TRBJ2-5; 9 bases are a match to TRBD1. The CDR3 extends over 15 amino acids. The trim removed 3 bases at V and 2 bases at J, leaving 4 bases unmatched. Germline V gene lookup returns CDR1 MGHRA and CDR2 YSYEKL. As DNA, the CDR3 is TGCGCCAGCAGCCAGAACGGACAGGGGCAAGAGACCCAGTACTTC. Residues: CASSQNGQGQETQYF.

The chain combines TRBV7-2 with TRBJ2-3; 9 nucleotides align to TRBD1. The germline V gene has CDR1 SGHTA and CDR2 FQGNSA. This CDR3 is 16 amino acids long. Germline trimming cut 5 bases from V and 0 bases from J; bases unmatched to any gene: 6. The CDR3 is CASSPTGGFSTDTQYF. CDR3 nucleotide sequence: TGTGCCAGCAGCCCGACAGGGGGATTTAGCACAGATACGCAGTATTTT.

This clonotype was seen repeatedly, ten times or more. The chain joins TRBV25-1 to TRBJ2-5; D possibly corresponds to TRBD2 (6 bases). Germline V gene lookup returns CDR1 MGHDK and CDR2 SYGVNS. Trimming took 4 bases from V and 5 from J, leaving 8 bases between them. There are 12 residues in the CDR3. The CDR3 protein is CASSVGRETQYF. For the CDR3, the DNA is TGTGCCAGCAGTGTGGGGAGGGAGACCCAGTACTTC.

CDR3 sequence reads: CASSPSGAGLSGNTIYF. CDR3 sequence (DNA): TGTGCCAGCAGCCCCTCCGGGGCAGGCCTCTCTGGAAACACCATATATTTT. The rearrangement joins TRBV4-2 to TRBJ1-3, with D tentatively TRBD1 (5 bases). The CDR3 has 17 residues. The V end was cut by 4 bases, the J end by 0 bases, with 16 bases between. Germline V gene sequence: CDR1 LGHNA, CDR2 YNFKEQ.

The gene calls are TRBV7-2 and TRBJ2-5; 15 nucleotides match TRBD2. Germline loops: CDR1 SGHTA, CDR2 FQGNSA. J lost 5 bases, V lost 5 bases, and 9 bases had no gene match. The CDR3 has 17 residues. The CDR3: CASSPGTSGRSRETQYF. CDR3 nucleotide sequence: TGTGCCAGCAGCCCGGGGACTAGCGGGAGGAGTCGGGAGACCCAGTACTTC.

V usage is TRBV20-1 and J usage is TRBJ1-1; 9 bases are a match to TRBD1. Trimming cost V 4 bases and J 3 bases; bases outside gene matches: 3. The CDR3 is 13 amino acids. Germline CDR1 DFQATT, CDR2 SNEGSKA (reference sequence). CDR3 sequence: CSATDRGDTEAFF. CDR3 DNA: TGCAGTGCTACCGACAGGGGGGACACTGAAGCTTTCTTT.

This chain links TRBV4-3 with TRBJ2-7, with unresolved D. The CDR3 spans 14 residues. V gave up 4 bases and J gave up 3 bases, with 13 bases separating them. Germline-derived CDR1 and CDR2 are LGHNA and YSLEER. CDR3 sequence (DNA): TGCGCCAGCAGCCCCGGGTCCCAGTTCTACGAGCAGTACTTC. This encodes CASSPGSQFYEQYF.

The chain has TRBV7-2 and TRBJ2-7; TRBD2 matches 8 bases. The V gene's germline CDR1 is SGHTA and CDR2 FQGNSA. This CDR3 contains 16 residues. V gave up 0 bases and J gave up 3 bases; unmatched junction bases: 7. The CDR3 nucleotides are TGTGCCAGCAGCTTAGCGTCCGGGAGGGCCCTCTACGAGCAGTACTTC. This gives the protein CASSLASGRALYEQYF.

This clonotype occurred a few times. This sequence joins TRBV20-1 and TRBJ2-7; no reliable D call. The V end lost 1 base, the J end lost 4 bases, and 14 bases lay between the germline ends. The CDR3 totals 14 residues. In germline, CDR1 is DFQATT, CDR2 SNEGSKA (reference sequence). The CDR3, as DNA: TGCAGTGCTAGAGTTCGCGACTCCCCTTACGAGCAGTACTTC. This codes for CSARVRDSPYEQYF.

The chain has TRBV4-3 and TRBJ2-7; D may be TRBD1 (6 bases). V was clipped by 0 bases and J by 7 bases, with 16 bases between them. The CDR3 consists of 15 residues. Germline V CDR1 and CDR2: LGHNA, YSLEER. The CDR3 region has the DNA TGCGCCAGCAGCCAAGATTCGGGACACTCCGTGGAGCAGTACTTC. Its protein product is CASSQDSGHSVEQYF.